This T cell receptor beta chain was found in a study of shared clonotypes between healthy human individuals. The CDR3 is made up of 13 amino acids. Per germline, CDR1 SEHNR and CDR2 FQNEAQ (reference sequence). V lost 4 bases to trimming and J lost 5 bases, with 12 bases between them. TCRdb's table, derived via immunoSEQ multiplex PCR, lists solely in-frame clones and lacks some. The profile shows some 2.1 million clones, 85% to 95% of them singletons. Positively selected for CCR7, the CD45RO-negative cells used as naive CD8 cells excluded terminally differentiated effector memory CD45RA+ cells. Sequences were obtained from naive CD8+ T cells from PBMCs. V and J are TRBV7-9 and TRBJ2-7; D gene ambiguous. The clonotype comes from a man between 18 and 29 years old in good health. Some clones in this sample may be carry-over from other donors' samples. The CDR3 DNA sequence: TGTGCCAGCAGCTCCGCCGGCCTCCACGAGCAGTACTTC. Protein product: CASSSAGLHEQYF.